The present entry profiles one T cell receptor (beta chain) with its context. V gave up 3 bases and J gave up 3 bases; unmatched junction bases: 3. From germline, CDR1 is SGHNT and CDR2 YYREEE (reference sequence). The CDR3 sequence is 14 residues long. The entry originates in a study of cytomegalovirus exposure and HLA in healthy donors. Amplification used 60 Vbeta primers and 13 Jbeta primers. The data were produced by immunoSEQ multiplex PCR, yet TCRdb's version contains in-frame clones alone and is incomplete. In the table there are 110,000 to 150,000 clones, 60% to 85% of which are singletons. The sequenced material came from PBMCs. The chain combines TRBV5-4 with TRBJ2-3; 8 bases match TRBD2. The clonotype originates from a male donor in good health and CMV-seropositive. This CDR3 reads CASSSGGSTDTQYF. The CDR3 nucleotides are TGTGCCAGCAGCTCGGGGGGGAGTACAGATACGCAGTATTTT.